The 23 T cell receptor beta chains below were found in one sample sequenced in a study of blood T cell repertoires in COVID-19. Data came from immunoSEQ multiplex PCR; TCRdb stores just in-frame clones and leaves some out. The repertoire holds about 200,000 clones, with 80% to 85% as singletons. The sequencing input was PBMCs or T cells enriched from blood (not recorded which). The origin of the receptors is a man between 40 and 49 years old who had recovered from COVID-19.

This clone was recorded only once. This chain connects TRBV7-9 to TRBJ1-1; 7 bases are a match to TRBD1. The length of the CDR3 is 15 residues. V gave up 5 bases and J gave up 1 base; unmatched junction bases: 7. Per the germline V gene, CDR1 is SEHNR and CDR2 is FQNEAQ (reference sequence). This chain's CDR3 is CASSRDRVSNTEAFF. The CDR3 DNA follows: TGTGCCAGCAGCCGTGACAGGGTTTCGAACACTGAAGCTTTCTTT.

The J gene is TRBJ2-1, the V gene TRBV30; 8 nucleotides agree with TRBD2. From germline, CDR1 is GTSNPN and CDR2 SVGIG (reference sequence). This CDR3 has 12 amino acids. V shed 4 bases and J 10 bases; nucleotides not matched to a gene: 6. In DNA form, the CDR3 reads TGTGCCTGGAAATTAGCGGGGTCAGAGCAGTTCTTC. It yields the protein CAWKLAGSEQFF.

This chain joins TRBV7-8 and TRBJ1-2, with 7 nucleotides matching TRBD1. V was clipped by 5 bases and J by 10 bases; unmatched bases: 4. CDR1 and CDR2 (germline): SGHVS, FQNEAQ. The CDR3 is 11 amino acids. The CDR3 loop is CASSPQGVYTF. For the CDR3, the DNA is TGTGCCAGCAGCCCGCAGGGGGTCTACACCTTC.

Only one count was recorded for this clone. V and J are TRBV3-1 (or the pseudogene TRBV3-2) and TRBJ2-1; 7 bases match TRBD1. Germline V gene data show CDR1 as LGHDT and CDR2 as YNNKEL (reference sequence). The CDR3 loop spans 16 amino acids. V gave up 4 bases and J gave up 5 bases; unmatched junction bases: 11. The CDR3 DNA reads TGTGCCAGCAGCCCCCCCGGTTTCGGGACAGACAATGAGCAGTTCTTC. Translation gives CASSPPGFGTDNEQFF.

This chain joins TRBV5-1 and TRBJ1-2, with D unresolved. This CDR3 is 14 amino acids long. CDR1 and CDR2 from the germline V gene are SGHRS and YFSETQ. The V end lost 4 bases, the J end lost 4 bases, and 14 bases lay between the germline ends. In nucleotides, the CDR3 is TGCGCCAGCAGCCGAGGGCAGGATTTCTATGGCTACACCTTC. Translating it yields CASSRGQDFYGYTF.

As DNA, the CDR3 is TGCGCCAGCAGCCCCTTACGAAGAACGGCTAGCCCGTACCAAGAGACCCAGTACTTC. Its translation is CASSPLRRTASPYQETQYF. The chain has TRBV4-3 and TRBJ2-5; tentative D call: TRBD2 (5 bases). Trimming took off 4 bases at V and 0 bases at J, with 24 bases between the two ends. The germline CDR1 and CDR2 sequences are LGHNA and YSLEER. The CDR3 extends over 19 amino acids.

The chain carries TRBV27 and TRBJ1-1; 7 bases match TRBD1. This CDR3 has 14 residues. CDR1 and CDR2 (germline): MNHEY, SMNVEV (reference sequence). V gave up 7 bases and J gave up 4 bases; unmatched junction bases: 9. The CDR3 nucleotides are TGTGCCAGCACACGGACAGGATTGGCCACTGAAGCTTTCTTT. This sequence encodes CASTRTGLATEAFF.

This clone was found a few times. The chain recombines TRBV19 with TRBJ1-2; 7 bases match TRBD1. Germline-derived CDR1 and CDR2 are LNHDA and SQIVND (reference sequence). This CDR3 region has 15 residues. V shed 5 bases and J 1 base; nucleotides not matched to a gene: 7. This CDR3 reads CASSVGDSGNYGYTF. As DNA, the CDR3 is TGTGCCAGTAGTGTTGGGGACAGCGGTAACTATGGCTACACCTTC.

V gene TRBV30 combines with J gene TRBJ1-6; D might be TRBD1 (5 bases). V was shortened by 2 bases and J by 5 bases, with 13 bases between the two germline ends. Germline CDR1 GTSNPN, CDR2 SVGIG (reference sequence). This CDR3 has 15 residues. The CDR3 DNA reads as TGTGCCTGGAGTAGCAAACAGGTTAATAATTCACCCCTCCACTTT. It codes for CAWSSKQVNNSPLHF.

The chain employs TRBV6-4 and TRBJ1-5, with 7 positions matching TRBD1. Germline V lookup: CDR1 MRHNA, CDR2 SNTAGT. V lost 4 bases and J lost 2; bases outside the gene matches: 2. CDR3 length: 14 residues. The CDR3 is CASSATGGNQPQHF. The CDR3, as DNA: TGTGCCAGCAGTGCCACAGGGGGCAATCAGCCCCAGCATTTT.

CDR3 in DNA: TGTGCCAGCAGCTCCTGGGACAGCCAAGAGACCCAGTACTTC. Translated: CASSSWDSQETQYF. This sequence joins TRBV11-2 and TRBJ2-5; 7 bases are shared with TRBD1. The trim removed 4 bases at V and 1 base at J, leaving 3 bases unmatched. Germline V gene sequence: CDR1 SGHAT, CDR2 FQNNGV. CDR3 length: 14 amino acids.

This rearrangement joins TRBV18 to TRBJ1-1, with TRBD1 matching over 9 bases. CDR3 length: 18 residues. Trimming removed 2 bases from V and 5 bases from J; junction bases left unmatched: 15. Per germline, CDR1 KGHSH and CDR2 LQKENI. This CDR3 reads CASSPFLGGQGSRTEAFF. In DNA form, the CDR3 reads TGTGCCAGCTCACCATTCTTAGGGGGACAGGGATCGAGGACTGAAGCTTTCTTT.

The chain couples TRBV12-3 or TRBV12-4 to TRBJ2-1; D may be TRBD2 (5 bases). The V gene lost 2 bases and the J gene lost 9 bases, with 11 bases spanning the gap. This CDR3 has 13 amino acids. The CDR3 DNA reads TGTGCCAGCAGTTTAAGGTCCCGGGGTGAGCAGTTCTTC. Translated, it gives CASSLRSRGEQFF.

The chain uses TRBV4-1 and TRBJ2-2; a weak D match, TRBD2 (6 bases). V lost 1 base, J lost 7 bases, and 10 bases lay in between. This CDR3 contains 14 residues. Germline assignment: CDR1 MGHRA and CDR2 YSYEKL. In nucleotides, the CDR3 is TGCGCCAGCAGCCAAGTAGGGACTGGCGGGGAGCTGTTTTTT. This encodes CASSQVGTGGELFF.

This sequence joins TRBV5-4 and TRBJ2-3; 14 positions agree with TRBD2. The V and J ends lost 4 bases and 1 base, in that order; junction bases with no gene match: 5. The CDR3 is 17 residues long. In germline, CDR1 is SGHNT, CDR2 YYREEE (reference sequence). The CDR3 reads CASSGTSGGLRTDTQYF. In nucleotides, the CDR3 is TGTGCCAGCAGCGGGACTAGCGGGGGTTTGCGCACAGATACGCAGTATTTT.

The chain has TRBV23-1 and TRBJ1-3; 7 positions agree with TRBD1. TRBV23-1 is an ORF, with its function uncertain. CDR3 length: 20 amino acids. V lost 2 bases to trimming and J lost 4 bases; unmatched junction nucleotides: 20. The CDR3 region has the DNA TGCGCCAGCAGTCAAGAACAGGACAGGTCCGACGCGAGAAAAGGAAACACCATATATTTT. Encoded protein: CASSQEQDRSDARKGNTIYF.

This sequence joins TRBV28 and TRBJ2-1; D not resolved. Trimming took off 7 bases at V and 5 bases at J, with 6 bases between the two ends. CDR3 length: 11 residues. CDR1 and CDR2 (germline): MDHEN, SYDVKM. The CDR3 sequence is CASITNNEQFF. The CDR3 bases are TGTGCCAGCATCACAAACAATGAGCAGTTCTTC.

The chain combines TRBV6-1 with TRBJ1-2; 7 nucleotides match TRBD1. V lost 3 bases, J lost 4 bases, and 2 bases stayed unmatched. The CDR3 has 13 amino acids. The germline gives CDR1 MNHNS, CDR2 SASEGT. CDR3 protein: CASSERTGYGYTF. Written as DNA, the CDR3 is TGTGCCAGCAGTGAGCGGACAGGCTATGGCTACACCTTC.

The chain employs TRBV7-9 and TRBJ1-2; 10 positions match TRBD1. The CDR3 runs to 16 residues. Losses at the gene ends were 1 base for V and 2 bases for J; bases not matched to a gene: 4. Germline V gene sequence: CDR1 SEHNR, CDR2 FQNEAQ (reference sequence). CDR3 in DNA: TGTGCCAGCAGCTTAGGAACGGGACAGGGGAACTATGGCTACACCTTC. Translated: CASSLGTGQGNYGYTF.

This rearrangement joins TRBV5-1 to TRBJ1-1, with TRBD1 as a possible D gene (6 bases). The length of the CDR3 is 16 residues. Germline lookup yields CDR1 SGHRS and CDR2 YFSETQ. V was pared by 4 bases and J by 0 bases, with 16 bases between. CDR3 nucleotide sequence: TGCGCCAGCAGCCGAGGACAGTTTTTGATGAACACTGAAGCTTTCTTT. Translation: CASSRGQFLMNTEAFF.

The gene calls are TRBV30 and TRBJ1-1; D is perhaps TRBD1 (5 bases). Trimming removed 4 bases from V and 0 bases from J, with 9 bases in between. Germline CDR1 and CDR2: GTSNPN and SVGIG (reference sequence). The CDR3 extends over 13 amino acids. CDR3 nucleotide sequence: TGTGCCTGGAAGACGGGGGTGAACACTGAAGCTTTCTTT. As protein: CAWKTGVNTEAFF.

V and J are TRBV19 and TRBJ1-5; tentative D call: TRBD1 (5 bases). Trimming shortened V by 3 bases and J by 4 bases, and 16 bases separated the two germline ends. The germline V gene has CDR1 LNHDA and CDR2 SQIVND (reference sequence). CDR3 length equals 16 residues. This chain's CDR3 is CASSIPRAGINQPQHF. As DNA, the CDR3 is TGTGCCAGTAGTATCCCCCGAGCAGGGATAAATCAGCCCCAGCATTTT.

This chain uses TRBV10-3 with TRBJ1-4, with TRBD1 matching over 10 bases. V lost 3 bases to trimming and J lost 7 bases; unmatched junction nucleotides: 8. The CDR3 is made up of 16 amino acids. Per germline, CDR1 ENHRY and CDR2 SYGVKD. CDR3 in amino acids: CAISDLRTGGIEKLFF. The CDR3 nucleotides read TGTGCCATCAGTGACCTAAGGACAGGGGGGATTGAAAAACTGTTTTTT.